This T cell receptor beta chain was identified in a study of cytomegalovirus exposure and HLA in healthy donors. Overall study: An early data release held tens of millions of unique TCRs from HLA-typed donors. Overall study findings and caveats: Later on, an analysis found that several of the most significant clusters appeared to be linked to common viral pathogens, which included parvovirus B19.

A note on this clone: Its specificity is unknown.

13 Jbeta primers and 60 Vbeta primers were used for the PCR. The data were produced by immunoSEQ multiplex PCR, yet TCRdb's version contains in-frame clones alone and is incomplete. Among around 140,000 clones listed, roughly 9.6% were seen once. The CDR3 is made up of 14 amino acids. Germline V gene data show CDR1 as MNHEY and CDR2 as SVGAGI. V was clipped by 4 bases and J by 5 bases; unmatched bases: 5. The chain joins TRBV6-5 to TRBJ2-5, with 9 bases aligning to TRBD1. Sequencing was performed on PBMCs. The sequence was obtained from a woman aged 40 to 50 in good health and CMV-seropositive. The CDR3 spells CASSWDREMETQYF. CDR3 bases: TGTGCCAGCAGTTGGGACAGGGAGATGGAGACCCAGTACTTC.